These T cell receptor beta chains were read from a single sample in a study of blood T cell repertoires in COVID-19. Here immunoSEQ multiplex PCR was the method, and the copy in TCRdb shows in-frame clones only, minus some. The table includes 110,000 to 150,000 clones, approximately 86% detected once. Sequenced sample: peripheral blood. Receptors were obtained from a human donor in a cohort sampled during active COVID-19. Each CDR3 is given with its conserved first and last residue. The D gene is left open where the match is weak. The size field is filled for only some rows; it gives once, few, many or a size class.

CASSLTTNDNSPLHF,TGTGCCAGCAGTCTTACGACAAACGACAATTCACCCCTCCACTTT,TRBJ1-6,-,TRBV7-9,-
CASSQVASGQQETQYF,TGTGCCAGCAGCCAAGTGGCTAGCGGCCAACAAGAGACCCAGTACTTC,TRBJ2-5,TRBD2,TRBV3-1/TRBV3-2,-
CASRIPGTRGIYEQYF,TGTGCCAGCAGGATACCCGGGACTAGGGGGATCTACGAGCAGTACTTC,TRBJ2-7,TRBD2,TRBV28,-
CASSRDRGSGANVLTF,TGTGCCAGCAGTCGGGACAGGGGTTCTGGGGCCAACGTCCTGACTTTC,TRBJ2-6,TRBD1,TRBV2,-
CASNGGLAGAGELFF,TGTGCCAGCAATGGAGGACTAGCGGGAGCCGGGGAGCTGTTTTTT,TRBJ2-2,TRBD2,TRBV28,-
CSVGQGIDTQYF,TGCAGCGTAGGGCAGGGGATAGATACGCAGTATTTT,TRBJ2-3,-,TRBV29-1,few
CASSVRPGQGNSPLHF,TGTGCCAGTAGTGTAAGACCGGGACAGGGGAATTCACCCCTCCACTTT,TRBJ1-6,TRBD1,TRBV19,-
CASSLTPRQARTNEKLFF,TGCGCCAGCAGCCTCACTCCCCGACAGGCGCGCACTAATGAAAAACTGTTTTTT,TRBJ1-4,-,TRBV4-1,few
CAWSLGGTGDTQPQHF,TGTGCCTGGAGTTTGGGGGGGACAGGGGATACTCAGCCCCAGCATTTT,TRBJ1-5,TRBD1,TRBV30,-
CASSPGQTLDYGYTF,TGTGCCAGCAGCCCGGGACAGACTCTTGACTATGGCTACACCTTC,TRBJ1-2,TRBD1,TRBV7-9,few
CASSLGSPQETQYF,TGCGCCAGCAGCTTGGGCAGTCCACAAGAGACCCAGTACTTC,TRBJ2-5,-,TRBV5-1,-
CASSEGTIPVYEYGYTF,TGTGCCAGCAGTGAAGGGACAATCCCCGTCTATGAGTATGGCTACACCTTC,TRBJ1-2,-,TRBV6-1,once
CAWSGGGSSSYNEQFF,TGTGCCTGGAGTGGAGGCGGGTCTAGCTCCTACAATGAGCAGTTCTTC,TRBJ2-1,-,TRBV30,-
CASSSGQIPYEQYF,TGTGCCAGCAGCTCCGGACAGATCCCCTACGAGCAGTACTTC,TRBJ2-7,-,TRBV7-2,-
CASTSPERRTDTQYF,TGCGCCAGCACCTCCCCTGAACGGAGGACAGATACGCAGTATTTT,TRBJ2-3,-,TRBV10-2,-
CASSYEGARGNTIYF,TGCGCCAGCAGCTATGAGGGGGCGCGCGGAAACACCATATATTTT,TRBJ1-3,TRBD1,TRBV5-1,-
CASSIRTGGNDGYTF,TGTGCCAGTAGTATCCGGACAGGGGGTAACGATGGCTACACCTTC,TRBJ1-2,TRBD1,TRBV19,once
CASSPPDRGNYGYTF,TGTGCCAGCTCACCACCCGACAGGGGGAACTATGGCTACACCTTC,TRBJ1-2,TRBD1,TRBV18,-
CASSQSFRTRGRRSYNEQFF,TGCGCCAGCAGTCAATCGTTCCGGACTAGGGGCAGGCGCTCCTACAATGAGCAGTTCTTC,TRBJ2-1,TRBD2,TRBV23-1,once
CARSLDRKREGQGSTDTQYF,TGTGCCAGAAGCTTGGATCGTAAACGGGAGGGCCAAGGGAGTACAGATACGCAGTATTTT,TRBJ2-3,TRBD2,TRBV5-3,-
CASSPGLAGGIAKNIQYF,TGCGCCAGCAGCCCAGGACTAGCGGGAGGAATAGCCAAAAACATTCAGTACTTC,TRBJ2-4,TRBD2,TRBV4-1,many
CASSESGQGYEQYF,TGTGCCAGCAGTGAATCGGGACAGGGATACGAGCAGTACTTC,TRBJ2-7,TRBD1,TRBV6-1,-
CASSAGFGNTIYF,TGTGCCAGCAGTGCAGGGTTTGGAAACACCATATATTTT,TRBJ1-3,-,TRBV2,once
CASSFDLGLAISTDTQYF,TGTGCCAGCAGTTTCGACCTCGGACTAGCGATTAGCACAGATACGCAGTATTTT,TRBJ2-3,TRBD2,TRBV28,-
CASSPGLEMVDEQFF,TGCGCCAGCAGCCCGGGACTAGAGATGGTAGATGAGCAGTTCTTC,TRBJ2-1,TRBD2,TRBV5-1,-
CASSLAGGGNEQFF,TGTGCCAGCAGCTTAGCTGGCGGGGGGAATGAGCAGTTCTTC,TRBJ2-1,TRBD2,TRBV7-2,-
CATSTSRAGPYNEQFF,TGTGCCACCAGCACCTCCCGGGCAGGGCCCTACAATGAGCAGTTCTTC,TRBJ2-1,-,TRBV15,-
CASSSGQYNSPLHF,TGTGCCAGCAGCTCGGGACAATATAATTCACCCCTCCACTTT,TRBJ1-6,-,TRBV7-9,-
CASNPGQGNYGYTF,TGTGCCAGCAATCCGGGACAGGGGAACTATGGCTACACCTTC,TRBJ1-2,TRBD1,TRBV11-2,once
CSVGGWGANVLTF,TGCAGCGTTGGCGGTTGGGGGGCCAACGTCCTGACTTTC,TRBJ2-6,-,TRBV29-1,-
CAISEDGGTNEKLFF,TGTGCCATCAGTGAAGATGGAGGAACTAATGAAAAACTGTTTTTT,TRBJ1-4,-,TRBV10-3,-